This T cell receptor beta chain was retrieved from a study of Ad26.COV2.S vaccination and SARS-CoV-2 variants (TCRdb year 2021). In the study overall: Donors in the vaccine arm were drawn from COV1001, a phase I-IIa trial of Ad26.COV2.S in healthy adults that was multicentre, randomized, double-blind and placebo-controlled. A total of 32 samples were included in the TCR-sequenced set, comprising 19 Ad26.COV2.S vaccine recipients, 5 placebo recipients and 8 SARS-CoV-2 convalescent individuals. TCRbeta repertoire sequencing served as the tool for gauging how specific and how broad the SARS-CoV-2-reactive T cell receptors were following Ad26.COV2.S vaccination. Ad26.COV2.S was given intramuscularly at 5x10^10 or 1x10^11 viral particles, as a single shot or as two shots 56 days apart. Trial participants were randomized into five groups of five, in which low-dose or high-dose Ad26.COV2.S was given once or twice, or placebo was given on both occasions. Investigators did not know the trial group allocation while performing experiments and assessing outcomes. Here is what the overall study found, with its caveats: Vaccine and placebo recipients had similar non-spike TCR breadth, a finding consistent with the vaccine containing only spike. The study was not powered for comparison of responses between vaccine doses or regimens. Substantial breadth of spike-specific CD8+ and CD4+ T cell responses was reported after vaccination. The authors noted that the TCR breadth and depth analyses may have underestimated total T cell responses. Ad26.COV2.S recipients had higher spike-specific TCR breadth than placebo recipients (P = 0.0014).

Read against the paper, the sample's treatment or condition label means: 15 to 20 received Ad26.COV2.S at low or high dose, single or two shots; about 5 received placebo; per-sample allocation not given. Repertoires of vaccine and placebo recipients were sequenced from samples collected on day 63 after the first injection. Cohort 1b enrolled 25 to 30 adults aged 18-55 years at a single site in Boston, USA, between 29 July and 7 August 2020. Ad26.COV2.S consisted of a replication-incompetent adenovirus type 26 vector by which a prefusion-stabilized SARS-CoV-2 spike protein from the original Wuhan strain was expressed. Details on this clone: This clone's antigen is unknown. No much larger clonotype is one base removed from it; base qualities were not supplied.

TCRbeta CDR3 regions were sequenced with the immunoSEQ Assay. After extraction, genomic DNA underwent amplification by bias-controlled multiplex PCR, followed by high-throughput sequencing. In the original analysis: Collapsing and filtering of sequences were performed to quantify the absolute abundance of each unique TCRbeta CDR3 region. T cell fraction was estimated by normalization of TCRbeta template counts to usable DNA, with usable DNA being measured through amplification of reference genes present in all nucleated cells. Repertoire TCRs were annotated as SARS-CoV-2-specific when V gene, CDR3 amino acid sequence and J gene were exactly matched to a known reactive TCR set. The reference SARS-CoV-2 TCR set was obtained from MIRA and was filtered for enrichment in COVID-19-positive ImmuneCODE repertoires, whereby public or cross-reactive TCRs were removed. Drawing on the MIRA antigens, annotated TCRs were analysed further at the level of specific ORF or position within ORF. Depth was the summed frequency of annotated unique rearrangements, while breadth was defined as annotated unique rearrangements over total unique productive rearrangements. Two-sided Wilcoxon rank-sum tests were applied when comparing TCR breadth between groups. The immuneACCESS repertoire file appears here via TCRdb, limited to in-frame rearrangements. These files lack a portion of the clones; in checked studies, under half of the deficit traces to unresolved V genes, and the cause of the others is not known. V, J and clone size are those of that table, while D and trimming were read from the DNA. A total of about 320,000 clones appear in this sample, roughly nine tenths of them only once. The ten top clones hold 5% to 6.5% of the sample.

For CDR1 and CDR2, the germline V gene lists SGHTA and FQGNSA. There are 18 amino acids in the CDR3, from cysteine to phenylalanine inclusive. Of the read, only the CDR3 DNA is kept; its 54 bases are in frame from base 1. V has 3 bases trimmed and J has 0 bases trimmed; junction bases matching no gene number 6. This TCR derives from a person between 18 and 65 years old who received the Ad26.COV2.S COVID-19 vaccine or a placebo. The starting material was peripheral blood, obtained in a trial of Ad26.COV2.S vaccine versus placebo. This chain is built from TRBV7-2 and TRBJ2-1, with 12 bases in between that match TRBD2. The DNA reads TGTGCCAGCAGCTTCTGGACTAGCGGGGTTAACTCCTACAATGAGCAGTTCTTC. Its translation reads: CASSFWTSGVNSYNEQFF.